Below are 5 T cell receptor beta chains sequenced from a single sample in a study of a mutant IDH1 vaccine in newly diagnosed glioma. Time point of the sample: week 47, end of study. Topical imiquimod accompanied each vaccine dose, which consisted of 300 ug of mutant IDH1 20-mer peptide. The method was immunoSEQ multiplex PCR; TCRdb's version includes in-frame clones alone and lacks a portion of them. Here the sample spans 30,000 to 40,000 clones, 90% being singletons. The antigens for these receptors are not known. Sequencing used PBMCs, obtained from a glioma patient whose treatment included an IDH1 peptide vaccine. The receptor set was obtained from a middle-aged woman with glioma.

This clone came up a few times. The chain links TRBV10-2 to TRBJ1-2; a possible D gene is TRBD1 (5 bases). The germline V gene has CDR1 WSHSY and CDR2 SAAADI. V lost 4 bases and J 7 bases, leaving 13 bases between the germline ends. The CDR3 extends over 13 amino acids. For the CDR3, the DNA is TGCGCCAGCAGTGGGGACCCAGCAGTTGGCTACACCTTC. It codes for CASSGDPAVGYTF.

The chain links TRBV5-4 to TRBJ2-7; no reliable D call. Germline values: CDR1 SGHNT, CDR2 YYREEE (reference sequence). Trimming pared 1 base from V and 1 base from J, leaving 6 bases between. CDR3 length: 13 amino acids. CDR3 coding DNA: TGTGCCAGCAGCTTGCTGTCGTCCTACGAGCAGTACTTC. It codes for CASSLLSSYEQYF.

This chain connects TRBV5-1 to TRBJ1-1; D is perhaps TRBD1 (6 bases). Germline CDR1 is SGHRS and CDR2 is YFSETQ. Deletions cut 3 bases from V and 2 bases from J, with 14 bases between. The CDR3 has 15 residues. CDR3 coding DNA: TGCGCCAGCAGCTGGTCCGGACAGATTAACACTGAAGCTTTCTTT. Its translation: CASSWSGQINTEAFF. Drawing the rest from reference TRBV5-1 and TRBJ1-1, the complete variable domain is KAGVTQTPRYLIKTRGQQVTLSCSPISGHRSVSWYQQTPGQGLQFLFEYFSETQRNKGNFPGRFSGRQFSNSRSEMNVSTLELGDSALYLCASSWSGQINTEAFFGQGTRLTVV.

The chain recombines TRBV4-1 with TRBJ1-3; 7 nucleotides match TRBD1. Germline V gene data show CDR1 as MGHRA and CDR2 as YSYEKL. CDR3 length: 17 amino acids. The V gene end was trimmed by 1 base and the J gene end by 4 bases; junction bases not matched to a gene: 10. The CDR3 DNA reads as TGCGCCAGCAGCCAAGGGATGATTGGGACAGTGGGAAACACCATATATTTT. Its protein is CASSQGMIGTVGNTIYF.

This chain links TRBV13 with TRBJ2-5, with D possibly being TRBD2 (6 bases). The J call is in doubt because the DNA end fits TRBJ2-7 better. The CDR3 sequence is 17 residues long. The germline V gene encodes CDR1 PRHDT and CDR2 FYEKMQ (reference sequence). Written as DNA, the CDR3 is TGTGCCAGCAGCCGTAGTCCCCGCGGGCGGAGGGCCTACGAGCAGTACTTC. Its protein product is CASSRSPRGRRAYEQYF.